The 15 T cell receptor beta chains below come from one sample, sequenced in a study of T cell repertoires in aging, cancer and after chemotherapy. Amplification of TCR beta used genomic DNA extracted from peripheral blood. A mixed TRB-A/B primer pool amplified rearranged TRB by multiplex touch-down PCR. TCRdb analysed the multiplex PCR reads with MiXCR anew, one entry per CDR3 protein. The sample records about 4,300 distinct CDR3 sequences, around two fifths being singletons. The sample was blood. All receptors derive from a human donor with a solid tumor.

There are a few counts of this clonotype. This sequence joins TRBV6-5 and TRBJ2-3; D not certain. The CDR3 extends over 11 amino acids. V was clipped by 8 bases and J by 0 bases, with 3 bases between them. CDR1 and CDR2 from the germline V gene are MNHEY and SVGAGI. The CDR3 nucleotides are TGTGCCAGCGTTAGCACAGATACGCAGTATTTT. Encoded protein: CASVSTDTQYF.

The chain's CDR3 is CASSPFGTGGEQYF. Written as DNA, the CDR3 is TGTGCCAGCTCACCATTTGGGACAGGGGGCGAGCAGTACTTC. The chain couples TRBV18 to TRBJ2-7, with 11 positions matching TRBD1. The trim removed 2 bases at V and 6 bases at J, leaving 3 bases unmatched. Germline lookup yields CDR1 KGHSH and CDR2 LQKENI. The CDR3 has 14 amino acids.

In its sample, this clonotype was seen a few times. This sequence joins TRBV10-3 and TRBJ2-7; a weak D match, TRBD1 (5 bases). With 6 bases removed from V and 4 bases from J, the gap between germline ends came to 7 bases. CDR1 is ENHRY, CDR2 SYGVKD, per germline. CDR3 length: 11 residues. The DNA for the CDR3 is TGTGCCATCAGACAGGTTTACGAGCAGTACTTC. It translates to CAIRQVYEQYF.

This sequence joins TRBV13 and TRBJ2-3; D is ambiguous. Germline V gene data show CDR1 as PRHDT and CDR2 as FYEKMQ (reference sequence). V was shortened by 6 bases and J by 0 bases, with 13 bases between the two germline ends. The CDR3 extends over 15 amino acids. Here the CDR3 DNA reads TGTGCCAGCAGTTTCCGCGAACCTAGCACAGATACGCAGTATTTT. Its translation: CASSFREPSTDTQYF. The full variable domain, completed using reference TRBV13 and TRBJ2-3, is AAGVIQSPRHLIKEKRETATLKCYPIPRHDTVYWYQQGPGQDPQFLISFYEKMQSDKGSIPDRFSAQQFSDYHSELNMSSLELGDSALYFCASSFREPSTDTQYFGPGTRLTVL.

The chain combines TRBV7-3 with TRBJ2-1, with 8 bases identical to TRBD2. The CDR3 runs to 15 residues. The germline CDR1 and CDR2 sequences are SGHTA and FQGTGA. J was trimmed by 2 bases and V by 5 bases; bases with no gene match: 5. As DNA, the CDR3 is TGTGCCAGCAGCAAAGCGGGAGAACCCTACAATGAGCAGTTCTTC. It specifies CASSKAGEPYNEQFF.

The V call is TRBV5-6, the J call TRBJ1-2; TRBD1 might be the D (5 bases). The V end was cut by 4 bases, the J end by 4 bases, with 14 bases between. CDR1 SGHDT and CDR2 YYEEEE come from the germline V gene. CDR3 length equals 14 residues. The CDR3 nucleotides are TGTGCCAGCAGCCCCGATTCGGGGGGCTATGGCTACACCTTC. Translation: CASSPDSGGYGYTF.

This clonotype was counted only a few times. This rearrangement joins TRBV29-1 to TRBJ1-1; 10 positions agree with TRBD1. Germline-derived CDR1 and CDR2 are SQVTM and ANQGSEA. Trimming cost V 7 bases and J 1 base; bases outside gene matches: 6. This CDR3 has 14 amino acids. CDR3 in amino acids: CSGTTGGANTEAFF. In nucleotides, the CDR3 is TGCAGCGGAACGACAGGGGGCGCGAACACTGAAGCTTTCTTT.

This clonotype ranks as medium-sized. The gene calls are TRBV19 and TRBJ2-6; D remains unclear. This CDR3 has 15 residues. With 6 bases removed from V and 0 bases from J, the gap between germline ends came to 9 bases. Per germline, CDR1 LNHDA and CDR2 SQIVND (reference sequence). Written as DNA, the CDR3 is TGTGCCAGTAGGGCCGTAGCCTCTGGGGCCAACGTCCTGACTTTC. Its translation is CASRAVASGANVLTF.

This chain joins TRBV5-4 and TRBJ2-1; unclear D gene. Germline lookup yields CDR1 SGHNT and CDR2 YYREEE (reference sequence). This CDR3 contains 15 residues. V was trimmed by 5 bases and J by 5 bases, leaving 17 bases between them. The CDR3 DNA follows: TGTGCCAGCAGGTTTGGCCTGGGTGAGGACAATGAGCAGTTCTTC. Its protein product is CASRFGLGEDNEQFF. Drawing the rest from reference TRBV5-4 and TRBJ2-1, the complete variable domain is ETGVTQSPTHLIKTRGQQVTLRCSSQSGHNTVSWYQQALGQGPQFIFQYYREEENGRGNFPPRFSGLQFPNYSSELNVNALELDDSALYLCASRFGLGEDNEQFFGPGTRLTVL.

The table lists this clonotype with a few counts. The rearrangement links TRBV20-1 to TRBJ1-5; 7 nucleotides match TRBD1. V lost 5 bases to trimming and J lost 4 bases; unmatched junction nucleotides: 5. CDR3 length: 13 amino acids. Germline CDR1 and CDR2: DFQATT and SNEGSKA (reference sequence). For the CDR3, the DNA is TGCAGTGCTCTCGGGACAGCGAATCAGCCCCAGCATTTT. This codes for CSALGTANQPQHF.

This rearrangement joins TRBV19 to TRBJ2-3; 8 bases are shared with TRBD2. Germline assignment: CDR1 LNHDA and CDR2 SQIVND (reference sequence). The length of the CDR3 is 15 residues. After removal of 1 base from V and 6 bases from J, the junction contained 6 bases not matched to a gene. CDR3 nucleotides: TGTGCCAGTAGTATAGTCGGGAGGGCCTCGGATACGCAGTATTTT. It encodes CASSIVGRASDTQYF.

The genes are TRBV6-2 or TRBV6-3 and TRBJ2-4; no clear D gene. CDR3 length equals 14 residues. The germline V gene has CDR1 MNHEY and CDR2 SVGEGT. Trimming removed 0 bases at V and 6 bases at J, with 9 bases between. CDR3 bases: TGTGCCAGCAGTTACTCGACCCAGCCAAACATTCAGTACTTC. Encoded protein: CASSYSTQPNIQYF.

This chain joins TRBV7-3 and TRBJ2-1; no definite D call. Trimming shortened V by 7 bases and J by 4 bases, and 8 bases separated the two germline ends. This CDR3 has 12 amino acids. Germline V gene lookup returns CDR1 SGHTA and CDR2 FQGTGA. CDR3 loop: CASTRDYNEQFF. The CDR3 coding sequence is TGTGCCAGCACTAGAGATTACAATGAGCAGTTCTTC. Full variable domain (rest looked up from reference TRBV7-3 and TRBJ2-1): GAGVSQTPSNKVTEKGKYVELRCDPISGHTALYWYRQSLGQGPEFLIYFQGTGAADDSGLPNDRFFAVRPEGSVSTLKIQRTERGDSAVYLCASTRDYNEQFFGPGTRLTVL.

The chain has TRBV6-1 and TRBJ2-7, with TRBD2 matching 9 bases. The CDR3 sequence is 16 residues long. Germline CDR1 and CDR2: MNHNS and SASEGT. Trimming at V came to 2 bases and at J to 6 bases, leaving 11 bases not matched to a gene. For the CDR3, the DNA is TGTGCCAGCAGTGAACCCCAACTAGCGGGCCCCCGCGAGCAGTACTTC. Protein product: CASSEPQLAGPREQYF.

The V gene is TRBV5-1, the J gene TRBJ2-3; possibly TRBD2 for D (6 bases). The CDR3 has 13 residues. Trimming took 0 bases from V and 4 from J, leaving 6 bases between them. Germline assignment: CDR1 SGHRS and CDR2 YFSETQ. DNA for the CDR3: TGCGCCAGCAGCTTGGGGGGGGCAGATACGCAGTATTTT. Translating it yields CASSLGGADTQYF. Combining the CDR3 with reference TRBV5-1 and TRBJ2-3 gives the whole variable domain KAGVTQTPRYLIKTRGQQVTLSCSPISGHRSVSWYQQTPGQGLQFLFEYFSETQRNKGNFPGRFSGRQFSNSRSEMNVSTLELGDSALYLCASSLGGADTQYFGPGTRLTVL.